These T cell receptor beta chains were read from a single sample in a study of cytomegalovirus exposure and HLA in healthy donors. Profiled with immunoSEQ multiplex PCR; TCRdb holds only in-frame clones, not every one. The table shows about 160,000 clones, with around 79% occurring only once. The sequenced sample was PBMCs. All receptors come from a woman aged 40 to 49 in good health and CMV-seronegative. The CDR3 runs from the conserved cysteine through the conserved F or W. A D gene is named only where the DNA matches it firmly. A clone size is listed for some rows: how often the clone was seen (once, few, many), or a class if it is expanded.

v_call	clone_size	d_call	j_call	cdr3_nt	cdr3_aa
TRBV29-1	.	.	TRBJ1-2	TGCAGCGTTGGGTCAGACACCTATGGCTACACCTTC	CSVGSDTYGYTF
TRBV7-9	.	TRBD2	TRBJ2-1	TGTGCCAGCAGCGACGTCTCCTGGGGGACTAGCATACATGAGCAGTTCTTC	CASSDVSWGTSIHEQFF
TRBV5-1	.	.	TRBJ1-1	TGCGCCAGCAGCCCCGGACAGTGGAACACTGAAGCTTTCTTT	CASSPGQWNTEAFF
TRBV7-9	.	.	TRBJ1-2	TGTGCCAGCAGCCCCCAGGCAGGGCCGTTTATATTAGGCTACACCTTC	CASSPQAGPFILGYTF
TRBV7-9	.	TRBD1	TRBJ1-1	TGTGCCAGCAGCTTCCTAGGACAGGGGGCAACTGAAGCTTTCTTT	CASSFLGQGATEAFF
TRBV18	.	TRBD1	TRBJ1-4	TGTGCCAGCTCACCCGACAGGGTAAGGGCCGGGCTTAATGAAAAACTGTTTTTT	CASSPDRVRAGLNEKLFF
TRBV5-1	few	TRBD1	TRBJ1-4	TGCGCCAGCAGCTTGACGGGGACAGGGCGGGATGAAAAACTGTTTTTT	CASSLTGTGRDEKLFF
TRBV28	.	.	TRBJ1-2	TGTGCCACGACAGAGACTAACTATGGCTACACCTTC	CATTETNYGYTF
TRBV9	.	.	TRBJ1-2	TGTGCCAGCAGCGGGCAGGGAATGCGCTATGGCTACACCTTC	CASSGQGMRYGYTF
TRBV5-1	.	TRBD1	TRBJ2-3	TGCGCCAGCAGCTTCCAAGGACAGGGTGAGGATACGCAGTATTTT	CASSFQGQGEDTQYF
TRBV2	.	TRBD2	TRBJ2-3	TGTGCCAGCAGTGACATAGCGGGGCTCACAGATACGCAGTATTTT	CASSDIAGLTDTQYF
TRBV7-3	.	TRBD2	TRBJ2-3	TGTGCCAGCAGCTTTTCTAGCGGACCTAGCACAGATACGCAGTATTTT	CASSFSSGPSTDTQYF
TRBV11-2	once	TRBD2	TRBJ2-2	TGTGCCAGCAGCTCCACTAGCGGGGGGGCAGCGGACGGGGAGCTGTTTTTT	CASSSTSGGAADGELFF
TRBV7-6	.	.	TRBJ1-1	TGTGCCAGCAGCCTGCGACAGGCCTCTGAAGCTTTCTTT	CASSLRQASEAFF
TRBV2	few	TRBD1	TRBJ1-4	TGTGCCAGCAGGAACAGGGGGCACGAAAAACTGTTTTTT	CASRNRGHEKLFF
TRBV7-6	.	TRBD2	TRBJ2-3	TGTGCCAGCCGAAGCGGGGCCGTCGCAGATACGCAGTATTTT	CASRSGAVADTQYF
TRBV13	.	.	TRBJ1-2	TGTGCCAGCAGCCCCTATGGGGGGGCCGGTACCTTC	CASSPYGGAGTF
TRBV5-1	.	TRBD1	TRBJ2-6	TGCGCCAGCACGGACAGGAGCTCTGGGGCCAACGTCCTGACTTTC	CASTDRSSGANVLTF
TRBV11-2	.	.	TRBJ1-6	TGTGCCAGCAGCTTTGCCTTGCGGTCACCCCTCCACTTT	CASSFALRSPLHF
TRBV29-1	.	TRBD1	TRBJ2-1	TGCAGCGTTGAAGATCCAGGGGGGCAGTTCTTC	CSVEDPGGQFF
TRBV10-3	.	TRBD1	TRBJ1-5	TGTGCCATCAGCGCCGGGACAGGGGGAGGAACGGGTCAGCCCCAGCATTTT	CAISAGTGGGTGQPQHF
TRBV7-9	.	.	TRBJ1-5	TGTGCCAGCAGCTTAGGGACAAAGCCCCAGCATTTT	CASSLGTKPQHF
TRBV6-1	few	.	TRBJ1-3	TGTGCCAGCACCGAAAGAGGGGGTTTCGGAAACACCATATATTTT	CASTERGGFGNTIYF
TRBV4-2	.	TRBD2	TRBJ2-1	TGTGCCAGCAGCCAAGTCTCAGCGGGGGGCACCTACAATGAGCAGTTCTTC	CASSQVSAGGTYNEQFF
TRBV5-1	.	.	TRBJ2-2	TGCGCCAGCAGCTTGGGGACTAACACCGGGGAGCTGTTTTTT	CASSLGTNTGELFF
TRBV5-1	.	TRBD1	TRBJ2-2	TGCGCCAGCAGCCCTATGACAGGGGGTATCTCAGGCACCGGGGAGCTGTTTTTT	CASSPMTGGISGTGELFF
TRBV28	.	.	TRBJ2-5	TGTGCCACCAGACTAACCGACAGGCAAGAGACCCAGTACTTC	CATRLTDRQETQYF
TRBV6-6	.	.	TRBJ2-7	TGTGCCAGCAGTAACCGGGACAAAGCCTACGAGCAGTACTTC	CASSNRDKAYEQYF
TRBV18	.	.	TRBJ1-1	TGTGCCAGCTCACCTGTAGTGAACACTGAAGCTTTCTTT	CASSPVVNTEAFF
TRBV27	.	TRBD1	TRBJ1-5	TGTGCCAGCAGCAACTCGGGACAGGGGTATAGCAATCAGCCCCAGCATTTT	CASSNSGQGYSNQPQHF
TRBV9	.	.	TRBJ1-3	TGTGCCAGCAGCGCCACACGGACTATCCGGACTGGAAACACCATATATTTT	CASSATRTIRTGNTIYF
TRBV10-2	.	.	TRBJ2-2	TGCGCCAGCAGTGAATGGGGGCCCGGGGAGCTGTTTTTT	CASSEWGPGELFF
TRBV25-1	.	TRBD2	TRBJ2-2	TGTGCCAGCAGTGAAACTAGCGGGGGGGCTACTGGGACCGGGGAGCTGTTTTTT	CASSETSGGATGTGELFF
TRBV7-9	.	TRBD1	TRBJ1-1	TGTGCCAGCAGTCTCCGGCGGGTGGGACAGGGGAACACTGAAGCTTTCTTT	CASSLRRVGQGNTEAFF
TRBV29-1	few	.	TRBJ2-1	TGCAGCGTTAGGCGCAGGCTTACCCCTAATGAGCAGTTCTTC	CSVRRRLTPNEQFF
TRBV19	.	TRBD2	TRBJ2-1	TGTGCCAGTAGTTTTTCTAGCGGGAGCTCCTACAATGAGCAGTTCTTC	CASSFSSGSSYNEQFF
TRBV6-6	once	TRBD1	TRBJ2-3	TGTGCCAGCAACCCACCGGGACAGGGTTCAGATACGCAGTATTTT	CASNPPGQGSDTQYF
TRBV5-1	.	TRBD2	TRBJ2-7	TGCGCCAGCAGCTTGACGGGGGGGCACTACGAGCAGTACTTC	CASSLTGGHYEQYF
TRBV15	.	.	TRBJ1-3	TGTGCCACCAGCAGCACAGGGAGCTCTGGAAACACCATATATTTT	CATSSTGSSGNTIYF
TRBV28	.	TRBD2	TRBJ2-7	TGTGCCAGCAGTTGGAGACTAGCGGGGGGTAACTCCTACGAGCAGTACTTC	CASSWRLAGGNSYEQYF
TRBV19	once	.	TRBJ2-7	TGTGCCAGTAGTGCCCCCGGGACAACGGGCTACGAGCAGTACTTC	CASSAPGTTGYEQYF
TRBV5-1	few	TRBD2	TRBJ2-7	TGCGCCAGCAGCACCGGCCGAGCGGGGGCAGAGGAGCAGTACTTC	CASSTGRAGAEEQYF
TRBV6-1	.	TRBD1	TRBJ1-1	TGTGCCAGCGAGGACAGGGGTAAGAGGAACACTGAAGCTTTCTTT	CASEDRGKRNTEAFF
TRBV28	once	TRBD1	TRBJ1-2	TGTGCCAGCAGTTCGCCGGGACAGGGGGCAGAGGGCTACACCTTC	CASSSPGQGAEGYTF
TRBV6-5	.	TRBD1	TRBJ1-6	TGTGCCAGCAGCTCGACAGGGTTGACTTCACCCCTCCACTTT	CASSSTGLTSPLHF